These 30 T cell receptor beta chains were all obtained from the same sample, sequenced in a study of T cell responses to AZD1222 COVID-19 vaccine (TCRdb year 2021). To prepare the library, the immunoSEQ multiplex PCR assay was applied. In its TCRdb copy, this immuneACCESS table keeps in-frame sequences only and misses some clones. Where compared with another copy, unresolved V genes explain less than half of these, and the others have no known cause. This sample gives 120,000 or so clones in total; approximately 89% of them show up just once. The biggest ten clones account for roughly 4.5% of the sample. The sample's time point label, decoded: baseline before first vaccination. The source was peripheral blood, collected on day 0 of AZD1222 vaccination. These receptors originate from an adult in good health.

The chain is built from TRBV4-2 and TRBJ2-3; 13 bases fit TRBD2. Germline assignment: CDR1 LGHNA and CDR2 YNFKEQ. There are 18 residues in the CDR3. J was trimmed by 5 bases and V by 0 bases; bases with no gene match: 8. CDR3 sequence: CASSQETSGRIALDTQYF. The DNA of the CDR3 is TGTGCCAGCAGCCAAGAGACTAGCGGGAGGATCGCCTTAGATACGCAGTATTTT.

The V and J genes are TRBV27 and TRBJ2-3, with TRBD2 as a possible D gene (6 bases). Trimming took 8 bases from V and 2 from J, leaving 11 bases between them. Germline V gives CDR1 MNHEY, CDR2 SMNVEV (reference sequence). The CDR3 length is 13 residues. CDR3 sequence: CASRGWHTDTQYF. In DNA, the CDR3 is TGTGCCAGCCGGGGGTGGCACACAGATACGCAGTATTTT.

The chain combines TRBV5-1 with TRBJ1-1; 7 nucleotides match TRBD1. This CDR3 spans 15 amino acids. J gave up 5 bases and V 0 bases, and 7 bases lay outside the gene matches. Germline CDR1 and CDR2: SGHRS and YFSETQ. CDR3 nucleotide sequence: TGCGCCAGCAGCTTGGAACCAGGGGGTTGGACTGAAGCTTTCTTT. Translation gives CASSLEPGGWTEAFF.

The V and J genes are TRBV6-5 and TRBJ1-5; D unclear. Germline CDR1 reads MNHEY; CDR2 reads SVGAGI. V shed 7 bases and J shed 9 bases, with 19 bases lying between them. This CDR3 has 14 amino acids. This CDR3 is CASTSLGSGGPQHF. The CDR3 nucleotides are TGTGCCAGCACTTCCTTGGGGTCCGGAGGGCCCCAGCATTTT.

This chain links TRBV7-2 with TRBJ1-3; D unclear. Germline V gene lookup returns CDR1 SGHTA and CDR2 FQGNSA. This CDR3 contains 14 residues. V was cut by 3 bases and J by 0 bases, with 6 bases left in between. The DNA of the CDR3 is TGTGCCAGCAGCTTCATCGTCTCTGGAAACACCATATATTTT. Its protein is CASSFIVSGNTIYF.

This chain links TRBV5-1 with TRBJ1-5; no firm D call. In germline, CDR1 is SGHRS, CDR2 YFSETQ. The CDR3 contains 13 residues. V was trimmed by 4 bases and J by 1 base, leaving 6 bases between them. CDR3 in amino acids: CASSPGSNQPQHF. The CDR3 nucleotides are TGCGCCAGCAGCCCGGGAAGCAATCAGCCCCAGCATTTT.

The chain combines TRBV18 with TRBJ2-6; tentative D call: TRBD1 (6 bases). Trimming took off 2 bases at V and 0 bases at J, with 11 bases between the two ends. Germline V lookup: CDR1 KGHSH, CDR2 LQKENI. There are 17 residues in the CDR3. CDR3 coding DNA: TGTGCCAGCTCACCAAGGGGGAGCACCTCTGGGGCCAACGTCCTGACTTTC. Protein product: CASSPRGSTSGANVLTF.

The chain is built from TRBV2 and TRBJ1-1; TRBD1 is a possible D gene (6 bases). The V end lost 6 bases, the J end lost 7 bases, and 12 bases lay between the germline ends. Per germline, CDR1 SNHLY and CDR2 FYNNEI. This CDR3 has 12 amino acids. The CDR3 bases are TGTGCCAGCAGGGAACAGGGTTATGAAGCTTTCTTT. Protein sequence: CASREQGYEAFF.

The chain has TRBV13 and TRBJ2-5; 9 bases match TRBD1. The junction had 9 bases not matched to a gene; V was cut back by 2 bases and J by 5 bases. Looked up from germline, CDR1 is PRHDT and CDR2 is FYEKMQ (reference sequence). The CDR3 length is 16 residues. The CDR3 sequence: CASSLSLDRGGETQYF. The CDR3 DNA reads TGTGCCAGCAGCTTAAGCTTGGACAGGGGAGGGGAGACCCAGTACTTC.

This chain joins TRBV18 and TRBJ2-7; possible D gene TRBD2, 7 bases. CDR3 length: 14 residues. Germline V lookup: CDR1 KGHSH, CDR2 LQKENI. V lost 3 bases to trimming and J lost 7 bases, with 16 bases between them. The CDR3 DNA reads TGTGCCAGCTCACCCCCGGCGGGGGCCAGGGAGCAGTACTTC. Protein: CASSPPAGAREQYF.

This clone was detected only a few times. V is TRBV6-2 or TRBV6-3 and J is TRBJ2-1; 15 nucleotides agree with TRBD2. This CDR3 is built from 15 residues. J gave up 9 bases and V 2 bases, and 2 bases lay outside the gene matches. Germline CDR1 and CDR2: MNHEY and SVGEGT. Written as DNA, the CDR3 is TGTGCCAGCAGTTACGGACTAGCGGGGGGGCTTGAGCAGTTCTTC. Protein: CASSYGLAGGLEQFF.

This clone was recorded only once. This chain links TRBV7-2 with TRBJ2-5; 11 nucleotides agree with TRBD2. Germline V gene data show CDR1 as SGHTA and CDR2 as FQGNSA. J lost 4 bases, V lost 2 bases, and 3 bases had no gene match. CDR3 size: 15 residues. The CDR3 sequence is CASSLIAGGRETQYF. In DNA, the CDR3 is TGTGCCAGCAGCTTAATAGCGGGGGGGCGAGAGACCCAGTACTTC.

The chain is built from TRBV27 and TRBJ1-1, with D possibly matching TRBD1 (5 bases). The CDR3 is made up of 13 amino acids. CDR1 is MNHEY, CDR2 SMNVEV, per germline (reference sequence). The V end lost 6 bases, the J end lost 4 bases, and 12 bases lay between the germline ends. The chain's CDR3 is CASRFGGATEAFF. CDR3 coding DNA: TGTGCCAGCAGGTTCGGCGGGGCCACTGAAGCTTTCTTT.

The chain couples TRBV5-4 to TRBJ1-3, with D maybe TRBD1 (5 bases). V shed 4 bases and J shed 1 base, with 12 bases lying between them. Germline V gene data show CDR1 as SGHNT and CDR2 as YYREEE (reference sequence). The CDR3 covers 15 residues. DNA of the CDR3: TGTGCCAGCAGCCCTGGAGGGGAATCTGGAAACACCATATATTTT. This codes for CASSPGGESGNTIYF.

V usage is TRBV6-6 and J usage is TRBJ2-5; perhaps D is TRBD1 or TRBD2 (6 bases each). Trimming pared 6 bases from V and 4 bases from J, leaving 18 bases between. Germline V gene lookup returns CDR1 MNHNY and CDR2 SVGAGI (reference sequence). This CDR3 has 15 amino acids. The CDR3: CASSDRAGGPETQYF. DNA for the CDR3: TGTGCCAGCAGCGACCGAGCTGGGGGGCCAGAGACCCAGTACTTC.

The genes are TRBV7-6 and TRBJ2-3; TRBD2 matches at 9 bases. The V and J ends lost 3 bases and 1 base, in that order; junction bases with no gene match: 2. Germline values: CDR1 SGHVS, CDR2 FNYEAQ. This CDR3 is 15 amino acids long. CDR3: CASSFRLAGTDTQYF. The CDR3 coding sequence is TGTGCCAGCAGCTTTCGACTAGCGGGCACAGATACGCAGTATTTT. The whole variable domain, remainder taken from reference TRBV7-6 and TRBJ2-3, is GAGVSQSPRYKVTKRGQDVALRCDPISGHVSLYWYRQALGQGPEFLTYFNYEAQQDKSGLPNDRFSAERPEGSISTLTIQRTEQRDSAMYRCASSFRLAGTDTQYFGPGTRLTVL.

The V and J genes are TRBV5-4 and TRBJ2-2; D is ambiguous. The V and J ends lost 3 bases and 2 bases respectively, with 5 bases between them. The CDR3 is 13 amino acids. CDR1 and CDR2 from the germline V gene are SGHNT and YYREEE (reference sequence). Written as DNA, the CDR3 is TGTGCCAGCAGCTGGGGTAACACCGGGGAGCTGTTTTTT. It specifies CASSWGNTGELFF.

V and J are TRBV9 and TRBJ2-1; 8 bases map to TRBD2. Per the germline V gene, CDR1 is SGDLS and CDR2 is YYNGEE. The V and J ends lost 3 bases and 0 bases, in that order; junction bases with no gene match: 8. This CDR3 has 17 amino acids. The chain's CDR3 is CASSAHLSGSSYNEQFF. CDR3 sequence (DNA): TGTGCCAGCAGCGCCCACCTCAGCGGGAGCTCCTACAATGAGCAGTTCTTC.

This chain links TRBV5-4 with TRBJ2-5; 10 bases are shared with TRBD2. Germline loops: CDR1 SGHNT, CDR2 YYREEE (reference sequence). The trim removed 1 base at V and 0 bases at J, leaving 6 bases unmatched. There are 17 residues in the CDR3. CDR3 region: CASSLRLAGVYQETQYF. The CDR3 bases are TGTGCCAGCAGCTTGCGTCTAGCGGGAGTTTACCAAGAGACCCAGTACTTC.

The gene calls are TRBV5-1 and TRBJ2-7; D assignment may be TRBD1 or TRBD2 (5 bases each). Looked up from germline, CDR1 is SGHRS and CDR2 is YFSETQ. V dropped 0 bases and J dropped 6 bases, with 10 bases sitting between them. The CDR3 has 13 residues. The CDR3 DNA is TGCGCCAGCAGCTTGGCGGGGACGTCCGAGCAGTACTTC. As protein: CASSLAGTSEQYF.

The chain joins TRBV12-3 or TRBV12-4 to TRBJ2-3; D is ambiguous. The CDR3 is 11 residues long. The V end lost 4 bases, the J end lost 7 bases, and 6 bases lay between the germline ends. CDR3 region: CASSSANTQYF. The CDR3 DNA follows: TGTGCCAGCAGTTCGGCCAATACGCAGTATTTT.

The CDR3 is CASSLGARVEKLFF. DNA of the CDR3: TGTGCCAGCAGCCTCGGCGCCAGGGTTGAAAAACTGTTTTTT. The V and J genes are TRBV6-5 and TRBJ1-4; a weak D match, TRBD1 (5 bases). Trimming stripped 6 bases from V and 7 bases from J, with 15 bases between. CDR1 MNHEY and CDR2 SVGAGI come from the germline V gene. The CDR3 length is 14 residues.

The genes are TRBV7-2 and TRBJ2-1, with 7 bases lining up with TRBD1. CDR1 is SGHTA, CDR2 FQGNSA, per germline. Unmatched junction bases numbered 9, after V lost 0 bases and J lost 10 bases. The CDR3 extends over 15 amino acids. CDR3: CASSLATGDYNEQFF. CDR3 nucleotide sequence: TGTGCCAGCAGCTTAGCTACAGGGGATTATAACGAGCAGTTCTTC.

This clone came up once. The rearrangement joins TRBV9 to TRBJ1-2; a possible D gene is TRBD1 (5 bases). The V gene lost 3 bases and the J gene lost 4 bases, with 16 bases spanning the gap. The V gene's germline CDR1 is SGDLS and CDR2 YYNGEE. The CDR3 totals 15 residues. The CDR3 DNA sequence: TGTGCCAGCAGCGCGGAAGAGGGGAGGGCCTATGGCTACACCTTC. As protein: CASSAEEGRAYGYTF.

CDR3 residues: CASKGMTEAFF. In DNA form, the CDR3 reads TGTGCCAGCAAGGGAATGACTGAAGCTTTCTTT. The chain has TRBV6-5 and TRBJ1-1, with no clear D. V gave up 7 bases and J gave up 5 bases, with 8 bases separating them. The CDR3 loop spans 11 amino acids. Germline lookup yields CDR1 MNHEY and CDR2 SVGAGI.

The chain joins TRBV25-1 to TRBJ1-5, with 7 bases matching TRBD1. CDR3 size: 14 residues. Trimming removed 3 bases from V and 5 bases from J; junction bases left unmatched: 4. Germline CDR1 reads MGHDK; CDR2 reads SYGVNS. The CDR3 nucleotides read TGTGCCAGCAGTGAGACAGGGCTGGATCAGCCCCAGCATTTT. Its translation: CASSETGLDQPQHF.

This chain joins TRBV2 and TRBJ2-2; tentative D call: TRBD1 (5 bases). The germline V gene has CDR1 SNHLY and CDR2 FYNNEI. V was cut by 5 bases and J by 13 bases, with 11 bases left in between. The CDR3 has 11 amino acids. In DNA, the CDR3 is TGTGCCAGCAGTAACCAGGGAAGGCTGTTTTTT. Protein: CASSNQGRLFF.

This clone was picked up one time. The chain joins TRBV6-5 to TRBJ2-7; TRBD1 is a possible D gene (5 bases). Per germline, CDR1 MNHEY and CDR2 SVGAGI. The CDR3 totals 13 residues. The germline V and J ends were trimmed by 6 bases and 0 bases, with 9 bases remaining between them. In nucleotides, the CDR3 is TGTGCCAGCAGGGGGCTCAGCTCCTACGAGCAGTACTTC. Its protein product is CASRGLSSYEQYF.

The V call is TRBV19, the J call TRBJ1-3; 7 bases line up with TRBD1. V shed 3 bases and J 0 bases; nucleotides not matched to a gene: 2. Germline V CDR1 and CDR2: LNHDA, SQIVND (reference sequence). This CDR3 is 15 amino acids long. CDR3 sequence: CASSIDRASGNTIYF. CDR3 bases: TGTGCCAGTAGTATCGACAGGGCCTCTGGAAACACCATATATTTT.

J is TRBJ1-2 and V is TRBV11-2; 7 bases map to TRBD1. The CDR3 runs 14 residues. The junction had 1 base not matched to a gene; V was cut back by 3 bases and J by 0 bases. The germline CDR1 and CDR2 sequences are SGHAT and FQNNGV. The CDR3 is CASSFQGANYGYTF. CDR3 sequence (DNA): TGTGCCAGCAGCTTCCAGGGGGCTAACTATGGCTACACCTTC.